This TCR beta chain is drawn from a study of yellow fever vaccine responses in identical twins (dated by TCRdb to 2016 to 2018). The study in broad terms: In the study, vaccine-responding T cell clones were precisely tracked in identical twins.

For this clonotype: Its target antigen remains unknown. No much larger clone is present one base from it, and per-base qualities are unavailable.

V drops 4 bases and J drops 0 bases, leaving 9 bases in between. CDR1 and CDR2 are drawn from the germline V gene: SQVTM, ANQGSEA. The CDR3 contains 14 residues, cysteine and phenylalanine counted. Only CDR3 DNA is held: 42 bases, read in frame from base 1. The library was produced with RT-PCR. TCRdb shows the sequencer as Illumina HiSeq 2500. TCRdb reprocessing: public reads trimmed at Q25 with fastp, clones called with MiXCR, in-frame beta chains kept. Rows matching on CDR3 protein sequence are summarized as one entry with the most common DNA and genes. The sample includes 3,500 to 5,000 distinct CDR3 sequences, with 84% observed a single time. The ten largest clones add up to 2% to 3% of the sample. Study-level results and caveats: According to the authors, the vaccine-induced T cell response in identical twins seemed to be partly convergent and partly specific to each individual.

Material: T cells from blood (PBMCs), unsorted or a sorted subset (not recorded which), obtained before or after yellow fever vaccination (not recorded which). The receptor was derived from a woman aged 18-30 years who received the yellow fever vaccine. Donor details come from another sample of the same person, matched by shared clones. Recombination joined TRBV29-1 with TRBJ2-2; the D region possibly corresponds to TRBD2 (5 bases align). The bases are TGCAGCGTTGTGTCCGGGGCGAACACCGGGGAGCTGTTTTTT. It encodes CSVVSGANTGELFF.